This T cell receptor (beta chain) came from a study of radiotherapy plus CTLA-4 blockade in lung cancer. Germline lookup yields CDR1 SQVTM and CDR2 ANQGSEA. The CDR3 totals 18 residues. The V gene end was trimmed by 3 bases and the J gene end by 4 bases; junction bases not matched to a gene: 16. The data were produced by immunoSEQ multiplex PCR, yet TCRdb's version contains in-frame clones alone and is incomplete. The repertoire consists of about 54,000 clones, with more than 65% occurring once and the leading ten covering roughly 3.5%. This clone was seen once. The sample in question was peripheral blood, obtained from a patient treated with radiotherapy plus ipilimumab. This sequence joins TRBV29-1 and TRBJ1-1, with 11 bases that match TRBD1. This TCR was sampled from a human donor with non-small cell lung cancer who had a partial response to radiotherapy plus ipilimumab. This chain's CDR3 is CSVDGRWGTGGQGTEAFF. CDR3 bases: TGCAGCGTTGACGGGAGATGGGGGACAGGGGGTCAGGGCACTGAAGCTTTCTTT.